The entry that follows covers one TCR beta chain sequence. The antigen remains unidentified. This sample was included in a study of memory CD4+ T cells and cytomegalovirus serostatus. Single viable CD3+CD4+CD8-CD45RO+ cells were sorted as the memory CD4+ T cells. Donors' CMV status reflects serum IgG against pp150, pp28, p38, p52. The germline V gene encodes CDR1 KGHSH and CDR2 LQKENI. The CDR3 loop spans 18 amino acids. V lost 2 bases to trimming and J lost 4 bases, with 20 bases between them. Study observations and caveats: CMV serostatus prediction reached median AUC about 0.95, or 0.9 with US-trained model.

The data were produced by immunoSEQ multiplex PCR, yet TCRdb's version contains in-frame clones alone and is incomplete. Of roughly 64,000 clones listed, approximately 71% were seen once; the top ten hold roughly 0.94%. The sequenced sample consisted of memory CD4+ T cells from blood. This chain links TRBV18 with TRBJ2-2; maybe TRBD2 (5 bases). This receptor was obtained from an adult in good health and CMV-seronegative. The CDR3 is CASSPDRGAPGPTGELFF. Here the CDR3 DNA reads TGTGCCAGCTCACCAGACCGGGGTGCGCCAGGACCCACCGGGGAGCTGTTTTTT.